This TCR beta chain was captured by sequencing in a study of CD8 T cells in Susac syndrome. Findings and caveats of the study: The study conceded that its TCR sequencing and HLA analysis involved relatively few individuals.

With respect to this clonotype: Its cognate antigen is unknown.

Germline CDR1 reads SGHNT; CDR2 reads YYREEE (reference sequence). The CDR3 consists of 17 residues. V was pared by 0 bases and J by 2 bases, with 7 bases of the junction left unmatched. Random-hexamer reverse transcription was applied to about 0.45 to 1 ug RNA. The TCR beta CDR3 was amplified by immunoSEQ multiplex PCR across 54 Vbeta, 13 Jbeta. Via MiXCR, TCRdb re-called the immunoSEQ multiplex PCR reads, giving one row per CDR3 protein. The data show over 100,000 distinct CDR3 sequences, approximately 96% seen once. The control participants were healthy donors, and these controls were matched with respect to both age and sex. CD8+ and CD4+ T cells were negatively isolated; TEMRA cells were FACS-enriched.

This receptor was identified in a human donor in good health. The rearrangement uses TRBV5-4 and TRBJ2-4; 8 positions agree with TRBD1. The sample comprised CD4+ T cells from PBMCs. CDR3 residues: CASSLGGAGGTKNIQYF. In DNA form, the CDR3 reads TGTGCCAGCAGCTTGGGCGGGGCAGGGGGCACCAAAAACATTCAGTACTTC. The variable domain in full, completed from reference TRBV5-4 and TRBJ2-4, reads ETGVTQSPTHLIKTRGQQVTLRCSSQSGHNTVSWYQQALGQGPQFIFQYYREEENGRGNFPPRFSGLQFPNYSSELNVNALELDDSALYLCASSLGGAGGTKNIQYFGAGTRLSVL.